Shown below are 30 T cell receptor beta chains from a single sample sequenced in a study of cytomegalovirus exposure and HLA in healthy donors. Both 60 Vbeta primers and 13 Jbeta primers went into the PCR. The protocol was immunoSEQ multiplex PCR, while the TCRdb copy is restricted to in-frame clones and leaves out a portion. The repertoire table contains some 150,000 clones. Sequencing was carried out using PBMCs. Every receptor here comes from a woman younger than 35 in good health and CMV-seropositive.

The V gene is TRBV10-1, the J gene TRBJ1-5; maybe TRBD1 (6 bases). The V end was cut by 8 bases, the J end by 3 bases, with 17 bases between. The germline CDR1 and CDR2 sequences are WNHNN and SYGVQD (reference sequence). The CDR3 sequence is 15 residues long. As DNA, the CDR3 is TGCGCCAGCGGGGGCAGCAGGGGAGACAATCAGCCCCAGCATTTT. Residues: CASGGSRGDNQPQHF.

V and J are TRBV6-5 and TRBJ2-2; possible D gene TRBD2, 6 bases. Per the germline V gene, CDR1 is MNHEY and CDR2 is SVGAGI. This CDR3 has 16 amino acids. V was clipped by 4 bases and J by 2 bases, with 14 bases between them. The CDR3 coding sequence is TGTGCCAGCAGTTCTTCCCGGGACTTAAACACCGGGGAGCTGTTTTTT. Amino acids: CASSSSRDLNTGELFF.

The chain is built from TRBV6-5 and TRBJ2-5; TRBD2 is a possible D gene (6 bases). V was trimmed by 0 bases and J by 4 bases, leaving 12 bases between them. The CDR3 loop spans 15 amino acids. The germline CDR1 and CDR2 sequences are MNHEY and SVGAGI. The CDR3 protein is CASSYSSLGGETQYF. In DNA, the CDR3 is TGTGCCAGCAGTTACTCGTCTTTGGGGGGAGAGACCCAGTACTTC.

J is TRBJ2-1 and V is TRBV7-9; possibly TRBD2 for D (6 bases). From germline, CDR1 is SEHNR and CDR2 FQNEAQ (reference sequence). This CDR3 region has 16 residues. The V end was cut by 5 bases, the J end by 4 bases, with 18 bases between. CDR3 nucleotide sequence: TGTGCCAGCAGCCGGGGGAGGACCAAGGGGTACAATGAGCAGTTCTTC. Its translation: CASSRGRTKGYNEQFF.

J is TRBJ1-5 and V is TRBV27; D gene ambiguous. The CDR3 loop spans 13 amino acids. Trimming removed 1 base at V and 4 bases at J, with 5 bases between. CDR1 is MNHEY, CDR2 SMNVEV, per germline (reference sequence). In DNA form, the CDR3 reads TGTGCCAGCAGTTTATGGCAAAATCAGCCCCAGCATTTT. It yields the protein CASSLWQNQPQHF.

V and J are TRBV19 and TRBJ1-2, with TRBD1 as a possible D gene (6 bases). This CDR3 has 16 residues. V gave up 4 bases and J gave up 4 bases, with 19 bases separating them. CDR1 and CDR2 from the germline V gene are LNHDA and SQIVND (reference sequence). The CDR3 bases are TGTGCCAGTAGTACCACGCTGGAGAGGGGGAGCTATGGCTACACCTTC. This encodes CASSTTLERGSYGYTF. The entire variable domain, with the rest obtained from reference TRBV19 and TRBJ1-2, is as follows: DGGITQSPKYLFRKEGQNVTLSCEQNLNHDAMYWYRQDPGQGLRLIYYSQIVNDFQKGDIAEGYSVSREKKESFPLTVTSAQKNPTAFYLCASSTTLERGSYGYTFGSGTRLTVV.

J is TRBJ2-3 and V is TRBV5-4; perhaps TRBD1 as D (6 bases). Trimming took off 0 bases at V and 1 base at J, with 9 bases between the two ends. The CDR3 has 15 residues. Germline values: CDR1 SGHNT, CDR2 YYREEE (reference sequence). The DNA for the CDR3 is TGTGCCAGCAGCTTGGGAGGGGGAGGCACAGATACGCAGTATTTT. This sequence encodes CASSLGGGGTDTQYF.

The gene calls are TRBV18 and TRBJ2-3; D gene unclear. V was trimmed by 0 bases and J by 2 bases, leaving 12 bases between them. From germline, CDR1 is KGHSH and CDR2 LQKENI. The CDR3 consists of 16 residues. For the CDR3, the DNA is TGTGCCAGCTCACCACCTACAGCCGTACACACAGATACGCAGTATTTT. It specifies CASSPPTAVHTDTQYF.

The chain links TRBV19 to TRBJ2-7; TRBD2 aligns across 8 bases. Germline CDR1 is LNHDA and CDR2 is SQIVND (reference sequence). The CDR3 has 14 residues. Unmatched junction bases numbered 6, after V lost 3 bases and J lost 5 bases. This CDR3 reads CASSIRREEDEQYF. CDR3 coding DNA: TGTGCCAGTAGTATCCGGCGGGAGGAGGACGAGCAGTACTTC. Drawing the rest from reference TRBV19 and TRBJ2-7, the complete variable domain is DGGITQSPKYLFRKEGQNVTLSCEQNLNHDAMYWYRQDPGQGLRLIYYSQIVNDFQKGDIAEGYSVSREKKESFPLTVTSAQKNPTAFYLCASSIRREEDEQYFGPGTRLTVT.

The J gene is TRBJ2-2, the V gene TRBV19, with 12 bases fitting TRBD1. V shed 6 bases and J 4 bases; nucleotides not matched to a gene: 6. The CDR3 consists of 16 residues. Germline V gene sequence: CDR1 LNHDA, CDR2 SQIVND (reference sequence). The chain's CDR3 is CASSPGQGAFTGELFF. Here the CDR3 DNA reads TGTGCCAGTAGCCCGGGACAGGGGGCTTTCACCGGGGAGCTGTTTTTT. Based on the CDR3 plus reference TRBV19 and TRBJ2-2, the full variable domain is DGGITQSPKYLFRKEGQNVTLSCEQNLNHDAMYWYRQDPGQGLRLIYYSQIVNDFQKGDIAEGYSVSREKKESFPLTVTSAQKNPTAFYLCASSPGQGAFTGELFFGEGSRLTVL.

The chain recombines TRBV5-1 with TRBJ2-2; 7 bases match TRBD2. This CDR3 contains 14 residues. Germline CDR1 SGHRS, CDR2 YFSETQ. With 1 base clipped from V and 6 bases from J, the junction kept 3 bases outside the gene matches. The CDR3: CASSLNAGAGELFF. In DNA form, the CDR3 reads TGCGCCAGCAGCTTGAACGCGGGAGCCGGGGAGCTGTTTTTT.

V and J are TRBV13 and TRBJ1-2; 7 nucleotides agree with TRBD1. V shed 4 bases and J 6 bases; nucleotides not matched to a gene: 8. The CDR3 runs to 14 residues. Looked up from germline, CDR1 is PRHDT and CDR2 is FYEKMQ (reference sequence). The CDR3 DNA reads TGTGCCAGCAGCTACGGGACAGCTAGGGATGGCTACACCTTC. Residues: CASSYGTARDGYTF. Looking up the rest from reference TRBV13 and TRBJ1-2 gives the full variable domain: AAGVIQSPRHLIKEKRETATLKCYPIPRHDTVYWYQQGPGQDPQFLISFYEKMQSDKGSIPDRFSAQQFSDYHSELNMSSLELGDSALYFCASSYGTARDGYTFGSGTRLTVV.

The chain recombines TRBV2 with TRBJ1-1, with D unresolved. Per germline, CDR1 SNHLY and CDR2 FYNNEI. Deletions cut 5 bases from V and 1 base from J, with 5 bases between. This CDR3 contains 12 residues. The DNA for the CDR3 is TGTGCCAGCAGTATCTCGAACACTGAAGCTTTCTTT. The encoded protein is CASSISNTEAFF.

A note on this clone: This likely comes from a read error, as the CDR3 has no conserved phenylalanine or tryptophan at its end. This chain uses TRBV19 with TRBJ1-1; D unclear. The CDR3 runs 13 residues. CDR1 and CDR2 from the germline V gene are LNHDA and SQIVND (reference sequence). Trimming left V 10 bases short and J 0 bases short, with 12 bases between. CDR3 DNA sequence: TGTGCCACCAGGACTTTCCTGAACACTGAAGCTTTCCTT. Its translation is CATRTFLNTEAFL.

This sequence joins TRBV7-6 and TRBJ2-5; D is undetermined. In germline, CDR1 is SGHVS, CDR2 FNYEAQ. The CDR3 loop spans 11 amino acids. Trimming left V 8 bases short and J 4 bases short, with 8 bases between. CDR3 nucleotides: TGTGCCAGCCTAGTTGGAGAGACCCAGTACTTC. Translation gives CASLVGETQYF.

This sequence joins TRBV9 and TRBJ2-5, with D possibly matching TRBD1 (6 bases). The J call may be wrong; the DNA end is better matched by TRBJ2-7. The CDR3 spans 14 residues. CDR1 is SGDLS and CDR2 is YYNGEE in the germline V gene. The CDR3, as DNA: TGTGCCAGCAGCGTAGGGACAGACCACTACGAGCAGTACTTC. It encodes CASSVGTDHYEQYF.

V is TRBV5-1 and J is TRBJ2-1; tentative D call: TRBD1 (5 bases). With 1 base removed from V and 3 bases from J, the gap between germline ends came to 11 bases. The CDR3 is 15 residues long. CDR1 SGHRS and CDR2 YFSETQ come from the germline V gene. The CDR3 here is CASSLSDSSYNEQFF. The CDR3 nucleotides are TGCGCCAGCAGCTTGAGCGACAGCAGCTACAATGAGCAGTTCTTC. Together with reference TRBV5-1 and TRBJ2-1, the CDR3 gives the full variable domain: KAGVTQTPRYLIKTRGQQVTLSCSPISGHRSVSWYQQTPGQGLQFLFEYFSETQRNKGNFPGRFSGRQFSNSRSEMNVSTLELGDSALYLCASSLSDSSYNEQFFGPGTRLTVL.

In the case of this clone: It is unclear where the CDR3 begins or ends on the DNA, so no DNA is shown, and the CDR3 is as TCRdb lists it. V and J are TRBV4-2 and TRBJ2-1; TRBD2, as called in the table, went unchecked against the DNA. With termini counted, the CDR3 has 15 amino acids. CDR1 LGHNA and CDR2 YNFKEQ come from the germline V gene. The CDR3 here is CASSQDTTPSDEQFF.

The chain uses TRBV2 and TRBJ1-1, with no clear D. With 0 bases removed from V and 11 bases from J, the gap between germline ends came to 19 bases. The CDR3 loop spans 15 amino acids. Germline V gene data show CDR1 as SNHLY and CDR2 as FYNNEI. CDR3 DNA: TGTGCCAGCAGTGAAGCGTCCGGAGGCGCCGCCTCGGCTTTCTTT. This encodes CASSEASGGAASAFF.

This chain joins TRBV11-3 and TRBJ2-3; 9 bases map to TRBD2. This CDR3 spans 17 amino acids. Looked up from germline, CDR1 is SGHNT and CDR2 is YENEEA. V lost 1 base and J lost 0; bases outside the gene matches: 5. CDR3 sequence (DNA): TGTGCCAGCAGCTTAGGCCCGGGACTAGCTAGCACAGATACGCAGTATTTT. It specifies CASSLGPGLASTDTQYF. The whole variable domain, remainder taken from reference TRBV11-3 and TRBJ2-3, is EAGVVQSPRYKIIEKKQPVAFWCNPISGHNTLYWYLQNLGQGPELLIRYENEEAVDDSQLPKDRFSAERLKGVDSTLKIQPAELGDSAVYLCASSLGPGLASTDTQYFGPGTRLTVL.

V gene TRBV5-6 combines with J gene TRBJ1-3, with no clear D. Germline V gene lookup returns CDR1 SGHDT and CDR2 YYEEEE. The V end lost 1 base, the J end lost 0 bases, and 5 bases lay between the germline ends. The CDR3 contains 14 residues. The CDR3, as DNA: TGTGCCAGCAGCTTGTGGAGCTCTGGAAACACCATATATTTT. Translation: CASSLWSSGNTIYF.

The chain employs TRBV9 and TRBJ1-2; 10 nucleotides line up with TRBD1. V lost 3 bases and J lost 6; bases outside the gene matches: 11. The CDR3 runs to 16 residues. CDR1 and CDR2 (germline): SGDLS, YYNGEE. The CDR3 DNA reads as TGTGCCAGCAGCGGTACCGGGACAGGGGCGGTGGATGGCTACACCTTC. Translating gives CASSGTGTGAVDGYTF.

The J gene is TRBJ2-5, the V gene TRBV5-1; 10 bases match TRBD1. Germline CDR1 is SGHRS and CDR2 is YFSETQ. Trimming removed 4 bases from V and 5 bases from J; junction bases left unmatched: 8. The CDR3 has 15 amino acids. The CDR3 here is CASSLRQGAGETQYF. The DNA for the CDR3 is TGCGCCAGCAGCCTGCGACAGGGGGCTGGGGAGACCCAGTACTTC.

The chain has TRBV9 and TRBJ1-6; maybe TRBD1 (6 bases). Trimming took 4 bases from V and 5 from J, leaving 10 bases between them. The V gene's germline CDR1 is SGDLS and CDR2 YYNGEE. This CDR3 spans 14 amino acids. This chain's CDR3 is CASSLTGDNSPLHF. The DNA of the CDR3 is TGTGCCAGCAGCCTGACAGGAGATAATTCACCCCTCCACTTT.

The chain links TRBV2 to TRBJ1-1; TRBD1 matches 8 bases. The CDR3 runs to 17 residues. Per the germline V gene, CDR1 is SNHLY and CDR2 is FYNNEI. The V gene end was trimmed by 6 bases and the J gene end by 6 bases; junction bases not matched to a gene: 18. CDR3 in DNA: TGTGCCAGCAGCGTAGATATTTACGACAGGGGTTCGTCTGAAGCTTTCTTT. Its protein product is CASSVDIYDRGSSEAFF.

J is TRBJ2-5 and V is TRBV7-2; no clear D. Per the germline V gene, CDR1 is SGHTA and CDR2 is FQGNSA. The V gene lost 5 bases and the J gene lost 7 bases, with 8 bases spanning the gap. CDR3 length: 11 residues. CDR3 sequence (DNA): TGTGCCAGCAGCGACTTCGTGACCCAGTACTTC. Translating gives CASSDFVTQYF.

V usage is TRBV10-2 and J usage is TRBJ2-1, with 7 bases lining up with TRBD2. The CDR3 consists of 15 residues. Germline loops: CDR1 WSHSY, CDR2 SAAADI. With 6 bases clipped from V and 0 bases from J, the junction kept 5 bases outside the gene matches. Here the CDR3 DNA reads TGCGCCAGCAGGTTAGCGGGCCGCTCCTACAATGAGCAGTTCTTC. Translation gives CASRLAGRSYNEQFF.

J is TRBJ1-3 and V is TRBV9; D may be TRBD1 (6 bases). The CDR3 is 12 amino acids. Germline CDR1 is SGDLS and CDR2 is YYNGEE. Trimming shortened V by 7 bases and J by 4 bases, and 9 bases separated the two germline ends. CDR3 amino acids: CASGTGGNTIYF. The CDR3 bases are TGTGCCAGCGGAACAGGGGGAAACACCATATATTTT.

In the case of this clone: Distinct nucleotide sequences in the sample also encode this CDR3. The chain recombines TRBV5-4 with TRBJ2-7; 9 nucleotides line up with TRBD1. This CDR3 contains 13 residues. V lost 2 bases and J lost 5; bases outside the gene matches: 2. Germline CDR1 is SGHNT and CDR2 is YYREEE (reference sequence). The CDR3 DNA sequence: TGTGCCAGCAGCTTAACAGGGGGCAACGAGCAGTACTTC. Translated: CASSLTGGNEQYF.

V and J are TRBV5-4 and TRBJ2-7; 8 bases fit TRBD2. There are 13 residues in the CDR3. Germline-derived CDR1 and CDR2 are SGHNT and YYREEE (reference sequence). Trimming at V came to 9 bases and at J to 8 bases, leaving 13 bases not matched to a gene. As DNA, the CDR3 is TGTGCCATTAGCCGGCAGCGGGAGCAGAAGCAGTACTTC. This encodes CAISRQREQKQYF.